This TCR beta chain came from a study of OX40 agonist ivuxolimab in advanced cancers. The study in broad terms: Ivuxolimab was a fully human IgG2 agonistic monoclonal antibody targeting the costimulatory receptor OX40 (CD134). Intravenous ivuxolimab was administered to patients every 2 weeks at six dose levels: 0.01, 0.1, 0.3, 1.5, 3 and 10 mg/kg. Among the roughly 52 dose-escalation patients, 19 had hepatocellular carcinoma, roughly 15 melanoma, 9 renal cell carcinoma and 9 head and neck cancer. The dose-escalation cohort was about 83% male with a mean age of about 60 years, ranging from about 20 to 85. Patients were allowed to have had prior anti-PD-1, anti-PD-L1 or anti-CTLA-4 therapy, and approximately 40% of the dose-escalation patients had been treated with checkpoint inhibitors. Partial responses were achieved by three dose-escalation patients, of whom one had hepatocellular carcinoma and two had cutaneous melanoma. Peripheral TCRbeta sequencing aimed to test whether ivuxolimab altered TCR sequence diversity and caused clonal T-cell expansion. The monotherapy dose-escalation portion (N ≈ 57 patients) of the phase I ivuxolimab trial is reported in the paper.

This clone was found a few times. There is no known antigen for this receptor. The sample holds no much larger clone one base away, and base qualities are not on file. To sequence the TCRbeta CDR3 region, genomic DNA was isolated from the sorted cells. The immunoSEQ Assay was used to sequence the TCRbeta CDR3 regions. The immuneACCESS repertoire file appears here via TCRdb, limited to in-frame rearrangements. These files lack a portion of the clones; in checked studies, under half of the deficit traces to unresolved V genes, and the cause of the others is not known. A total of about 50,000 clones appear in this sample, 90% to 95% of them only once. The ten biggest clones cover more than 20% of the sample. Patients with autoimmune disease history or receiving systemic immunosuppression were excluded from the trial. Peripheral blood for TCR sequencing was collected from all dose cohorts at baseline, on cycle 4 day 1, and on cycle 7 day 1. Samples were obtained from an open-label, multicenter, first-in-human phase I dose-escalation trial of ivuxolimab. The trial enrolled adults with locally advanced or metastatic head and neck squamous cell, hepatocellular, melanoma or renal cell carcinoma. Before TCR sequencing, CD4+ T cells and CD8+ T cells from peripheral blood were sorted into separate populations.

From a lookup of the germline V gene (reference sequence), CDR1 and CDR2 are SEHNR and FQNEAQ. V and J lose 3 bases and 8 bases, and a span of 10 bases separates them. The CDR3 has 12 amino acids, counting the end cysteine and phenylalanine. Only the CDR3 region is kept as DNA, spanning 36 bases read in frame from base 1. The paper as a whole reports these results and caveats: Clonal expansion of both CD4+ and CD8+ blood T cells was observed from baseline to week 6 at doses 0.1 to 3.0 mg/kg. The antigen specificity of the clonally expanded peripheral T cells was not determined. On average, CD8+ T cells showed more expanded clones than CD4+ T cells after ivuxolimab. In the 0.1-3.0 mg/kg groups, partial responders were among the patients with the lowest normalized peripheral clonal expansion, particularly in CD8+ T cells. Low levels of normalized T-cell clonal expansion were also seen in some nonresponding patients.

The source material was CD4+ or CD8+ T cells sorted from blood, sampled in a trial of the OX40 agonist ivuxolimab. The TCR originated in an adult with an advanced solid tumor such as melanoma, head and neck, liver or kidney cancer. The V gene is TRBV7-9 and the J gene is TRBJ1-1, with the D segment identity uncertain. The DNA reads as follows: TGTGCCAGCAGCTTTGACTCGCTGGAAGCTTTCTTT. It specifies CASSFDSLEAFF.